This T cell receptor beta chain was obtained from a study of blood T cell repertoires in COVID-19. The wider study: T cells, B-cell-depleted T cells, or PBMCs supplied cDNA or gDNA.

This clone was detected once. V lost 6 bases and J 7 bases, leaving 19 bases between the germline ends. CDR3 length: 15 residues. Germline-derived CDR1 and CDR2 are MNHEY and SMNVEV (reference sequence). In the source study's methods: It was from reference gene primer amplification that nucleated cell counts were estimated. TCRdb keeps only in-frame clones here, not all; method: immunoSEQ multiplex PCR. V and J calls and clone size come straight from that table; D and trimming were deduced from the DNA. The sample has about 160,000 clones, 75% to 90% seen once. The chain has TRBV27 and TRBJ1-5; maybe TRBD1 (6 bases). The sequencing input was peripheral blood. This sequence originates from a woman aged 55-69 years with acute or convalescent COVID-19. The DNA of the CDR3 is TGTGCCAGCAGACGACTGGCGGGAGGGGGACAGCCCCAGCATTTT. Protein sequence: CASRRLAGGGQPQHF.